These T cell receptor beta chains were read from a single sample in a study of blood T cell repertoires in COVID-19. The table came from immunoSEQ multiplex PCR; TCRdb's copy has only in-frame clones and leaves some out. Among around 190,000 clones listed, 88% were seen once. Source material: peripheral blood. The receptors were sampled from a man aged 30 to 39 with acute or convalescent COVID-19. Both conserved end residues are part of each CDR3. A D gene is named only where the DNA matches it firmly. Not every row has a clone size; where given, it reads once, few, many or a size class.

CDR3 protein	CDR3 DNA	clone size	J gene	V gene	CDR3 length	D gene
CASSAQPGTTDTQYF	TGTGCCAGTAGTGCGCAACCCGGGACTACAGATACGCAGTATTTT	.	TRBJ2-3	TRBV19	15	.
CATAGGPPNEQFF	TGTGCCACCGCGGGGGGGCCCCCCAATGAGCAGTTCTTC	.	TRBJ2-1	TRBV7-2	13	TRBD2
CASSLLRSGTEAFF	TGTGCCAGCAGCTTATTACGCTCGGGGACTGAAGCTTTCTTT	.	TRBJ1-1	TRBV11-2	14	.
CASSPATGSGTEAFF	TGTGCCAGCAGCCCCGCTACAGGGTCGGGCACTGAAGCTTTCTTT	.	TRBJ1-1	TRBV5-5	15	.
CASSDRGRTQDEQYF	TGTGCCAGCAGCGACAGGGGGCGCACCCAGGACGAGCAGTACTTC	.	TRBJ2-7	TRBV2	15	TRBD1
CASSRGDSSYGYTF	TGTGCCAGCAGCCGAGGGGACAGCAGTTATGGCTACACCTTC	.	TRBJ1-2	TRBV3-1/TRBV3-2	14	TRBD1
CASSVVGGQPTDTQYF	TGTGCCAGCAGCGTAGTAGGGGGACAGCCCACAGATACGCAGTATTTT	.	TRBJ2-3	TRBV9	16	TRBD1
CASSPAPGTGIREQYF	TGTGCCAGCAGCCCGGCCCCCGGGACAGGGATACGCGAGCAGTACTTC	.	TRBJ2-7	TRBV5-6	16	TRBD1
CASIQTGGAENIQYF	TGTGCCAGCATCCAGACAGGGGGCGCAGAAAACATTCAGTACTTC	.	TRBJ2-4	TRBV27	15	TRBD1
CASRTLAGEETQYF	TGCGCCAGCAGGACACTAGCGGGGGAAGAGACCCAGTACTTC	.	TRBJ2-5	TRBV5-1	14	TRBD2
CAITGAGGGVDTGELFF	TGTGCCATCACCGGAGCGGGAGGGGGAGTAGACACCGGGGAGCTGTTTTTT	.	TRBJ2-2	TRBV10-3	17	TRBD2
CASRRQGGETQYF	TGTGCCAGCAGACGCCAGGGTGGGGAGACCCAGTACTTC	.	TRBJ2-5	TRBV12-3/TRBV12-4	13	.
CASSENRGGTEAFF	TGCGCCAGCAGTGAAAACAGGGGGGGTACTGAAGCTTTCTTT	.	TRBJ1-1	TRBV10-1	14	TRBD1
CASSPPSSYNEQFF	TGCGCCAGCAGCCCTCCGAGCTCCTACAATGAGCAGTTCTTC	.	TRBJ2-1	TRBV5-1	14	.
CASRTRQTDTEAFF	TGTGCCAGCAGGACTAGACAGACTGACACTGAAGCTTTCTTT	.	TRBJ1-1	TRBV2	14	.
CASSRQGEKLFF	TGTGCCAGCAGTAGACAGGGAGAAAAACTGTTTTTT	.	TRBJ1-4	TRBV2	12	TRBD1
CASSLGAFQETQYF	TGTGCCAGCAGCTTGGGAGCTTTTCAAGAGACCCAGTACTTC	.	TRBJ2-5	TRBV5-4	14	.
CASSLSPFSGNTIYF	TGCGCCAGCAGCTTATCCCCGTTCTCTGGAAACACCATATATTTT	.	TRBJ1-3	TRBV5-1	15	.
CASSPGTGGNYGYTF	TGTGCCAGCAGCCCGGGGACAGGGGGTAACTATGGCTACACCTTC	.	TRBJ1-2	TRBV7-6	15	TRBD1
CASSLRKNLQHF	TGTGCCAGCAGTTTGAGGAAAAACCTCCAGCATTTT	.	TRBJ1-5	TRBV28	12	.
CASSLVVSRETDTQYF	TGCGCCAGCAGCTTGGTTGTCTCCCGGGAAACAGATACGCAGTATTTT	once	TRBJ2-3	TRBV5-1	16	.
CASKAGFTWGQPQHF	TGTGCCAGCAAAGCGGGGTTCACATGGGGGCAGCCCCAGCATTTT	.	TRBJ1-5	TRBV27	15	.
CASRDRGSSGNTIYF	TGTGCCAGCAGGGACAGGGGAAGCTCTGGAAACACCATATATTTT	.	TRBJ1-3	TRBV28	15	TRBD1
CASGSHGGQGKLFF	TGTGCCAGCGGATCGCACGGGGGGCAAGGAAAACTGTTTTTT	once	TRBJ1-4	TRBV28	14	.
CASSQLATYEQYF	TGTGCCAGCAGCCAACTAGCTACCTACGAGCAGTACTTC	.	TRBJ2-7	TRBV3-1/TRBV3-2	13	.
CASSSDSYTEAFF	TGTGCCAGCAGCTCCGACAGCTACACTGAAGCTTTCTTT	.	TRBJ1-1	TRBV5-5	13	.
CASSQEWSPGQAWPWPQHF	TGTGCCAGCAGCCAAGAGTGGTCACCAGGACAGGCCTGGCCATGGCCCCAGCATTTT	many	TRBJ1-5	TRBV4-2	19	TRBD1
CASSFQGLGSEKLFF	TGTGCCAGCAGCTTCCAGGGTCTTGGAAGTGAAAAACTGTTTTTT	.	TRBJ1-4	TRBV7-9	15	.
CASSQEGAPTGELFF	TGCGCCAGCAGCCAGGAGGGGGCGCCCACCGGGGAGCTGTTTTTT	.	TRBJ2-2	TRBV4-1	15	.
CASSQLQGPYEQYF	TGTGCCAGCAGCCAATTACAGGGACCCTACGAGCAGTACTTC	.	TRBJ2-7	TRBV14	14	.
CASRDTTGGKDYGYTF	TGTGCCAGTAGGGATACGACAGGGGGTAAGGACTATGGCTACACCTTC	.	TRBJ1-2	TRBV19	16	TRBD1
CASSISGQEYYEQYF	TGTGCCAGTAGTATATCGGGACAGGAGTACTACGAGCAGTACTTC	.	TRBJ2-7	TRBV19	15	TRBD1
CASSPLTGSTEAFF	TGTGCCAGCAGCCCACTAACAGGGAGCACTGAAGCTTTCTTT	.	TRBJ1-1	TRBV6-6	14	.
CASSFRPDRGRYNEQFF	TGTGCCAGCAGCTTTCGTCCCGACAGGGGTCGCTACAATGAGCAGTTCTTC	.	TRBJ2-1	TRBV7-9	17	TRBD1
CASSRYRGRGEKLFF	TGCGCCAGCAGCCGGTACAGGGGGAGGGGGGAAAAACTGTTTTTT	once	TRBJ1-4	TRBV4-1	15	TRBD1
CASSLGQGPLHF	TGTGCCAGCAGCCTCGGACAGGGCCCCCTCCACTTT	few	TRBJ1-6	TRBV27	12	TRBD1
CASSLRRGRTNEKLFF	TGTGCCAGCAGTTTACGCAGGGGGCGAACTAATGAAAAACTGTTTTTT	.	TRBJ1-4	TRBV28	16	TRBD1